There are a few counts of the clone carrying this TCR beta chain. A TCRbeta library incorporating unique molecular identifiers was prepared. TCRdb recomputed calls from the PCR reads with MiXCR, one row per CDR3 protein. The table lists hundreds of thousands of distinct CDR3 sequences, about an eighth of them singletons, with 0.79% in the top ten. This entry belongs to a study of T-cell reconstitution after alpha-beta-depleted transplantation in children. The receptor was derived from a girl aged 2-9 years with congenital amegakaryocytic thrombocytopenia, due to receive a stem cell transplant. The material sequenced was PBMCs, taken before TCRalphabeta/CD19-depleted stem cell transplant.

The CDR3 reads CASSSRRSENTEAFF. The CDR3 DNA reads TGTGCCAGCAGTTCCCGGAGATCCGAAAACACTGAAGCTTTCTTT. The chain couples TRBV28 to TRBJ1-1, with D hard to call. CDR3 size: 15 residues. The germline gives CDR1 MDHEN, CDR2 SYDVKM. The V gene lost 4 bases and the J gene lost 2 bases, with 14 bases spanning the gap.